The sequence of this T cell receptor beta chain was determined in a study of T cells after yellow fever vaccination. Study-wide results and limits: Although the secondary response was weaker, it peaked faster, at day 5 versus 15. Subsequent to the booster, the majority of primary-vaccination clones reappeared (96% CD4, around 85% CD8).

Template switching by 5'RACE produced TCR cDNA, adding a universal primer site and UMIs. TCRdb re-derived calls from the 5' RACE reads in MiXCR, one entry per CDR3 protein. Of roughly 63,000 distinct CDR3 sequences in the sample, 6% to 7.5% were seen once. This clonotype was found many times. Its antigen is as yet unknown. Sequences were derived from CD8+ T cells sorted from PBMCs, sampled 15 days after the yellow fever booster vaccination. This receptor was obtained from a man between 25 and 39 years old who received the YFV17D yellow fever vaccine.

DNA for the CDR3: TGTGCCAGCAGCAATAGGACGGCCGTCAATGAAAAACTGTTTTTT. This gives the protein CASSNRTAVNEKLFF. The rearrangement joins TRBV5-8 to TRBJ1-4; unclear D gene. V shed 4 bases and J shed 5 bases, with 15 bases lying between them. CDR3 size: 15 residues. Germline values: CDR1 SGHTS, CDR2 YDEGEE.